This is a list of T cell receptor beta chains from one sample in a study of brain T cells in children with intractable seizures. Clones were read by immunoSEQ multiplex PCR, and TCRdb kept only the in-frame ones, dropping some. This sample carries 80,000 or so clones, under 95% of them seen once, and the ten largest clones take roughly 24%. Sequencing used peripheral blood, obtained at surgery. These TCRs come from a girl aged 2-10 years with Rasmussen encephalitis and intractable seizures. CDR3s include the opening cysteine and the closing phenylalanine or tryptophan. A D gene is named only where the DNA matches it firmly. Size is omitted from some rows. Given values are once, few, many or a class for expanded clones.

D | size | J | V | CDR3 | DNA
. | . | TRBJ2-7 | TRBV9 | CASSVGRGRNEQYF | TGTGCCAGCAGCGTAGGGAGGGGGAGGAACGAGCAGTACTTC
. | . | TRBJ1-2 | TRBV6-4 | CASSMAISGEGGYTF | TGTGCCAGCAGTATGGCCATCTCGGGGGAGGGAGGCTACACCTTC
. | . | TRBJ1-1 | TRBV23-1 | CARAQTIPTMNTEAFF | TGCGCCAGAGCCCAAACTATTCCTACCATGAACACTGAAGCTTTCTTT
. | . | TRBJ2-1 | TRBV5-1 | CASSLGSGYNEQFF | TGCGCCAGCAGCTTGGGTAGCGGCTACAATGAGCAGTTCTTC
TRBD1 | . | TRBJ2-6 | TRBV28 | CASSKQGTGANVLTF | TGTGCCAGCAGTAAACAGGGGACTGGGGCCAACGTCCTGACTTTC
TRBD2 | once | TRBJ2-3 | TRBV30 | CAWKRSGRASTDTQYF | TGTGCCTGGAAGCGAAGCGGGAGGGCTAGCACAGATACGCAGTATTTT
. | . | TRBJ1-1 | TRBV7-9 | CASSLAGDVLGAFF | TGTGCCAGCAGCTTAGCGGGGGACGTCCTCGGGGCTTTCTTT
. | . | TRBJ1-6 | TRBV30 | CAWRGDNSPLHF | TGTGCCTGGAGAGGGGATAATTCACCCCTCCACTTT
. | . | TRBJ1-6 | TRBV15 | CATSRDTWGSPLHF | TGTGCCACCAGCAGAGATACCTGGGGTTCACCCCTCCACTTT
. | . | TRBJ1-1 | TRBV30 | CAWCGGWNTEAFF | TGTGCCTGGTGTGGGGGATGGAACACTGAAGCTTTCTTT
. | . | TRBJ1-3 | TRBV6-1 | CASSEAEGNTIYF | TGTGCCAGCAGTGAAGCTGAAGGGAACACCATATATTTT
TRBD1 | . | TRBJ1-4 | TRBV6-5 | CASRQQGAGEKLFF | TGTGCCAGCAGACAACAGGGGGCAGGTGAAAAACTGTTTTTT
TRBD1 | . | TRBJ1-5 | TRBV28 | CASSPGQGSKPQHF | TGTGCCAGCAGTCCGGGACAGGGGTCCAAGCCCCAGCATTTT
TRBD1 | . | TRBJ2-6 | TRBV15 | CATSPDRMSGANVLTF | TGTGCCACCTCACCGGACAGGATGTCTGGGGCCAACGTCCTGACTTTC
. | . | TRBJ1-1 | TRBV29-1 | CSVHGIFTEAFF | TGCAGCGTCCACGGGATTTTTACTGAAGCTTTCTTT
. | . | TRBJ2-2 | TRBV9 | CASSLLEVAQSGELFF | TGTGCCAGCAGCCTCCTAGAGGTTGCCCAATCCGGGGAGCTGTTTTTT
. | . | TRBJ1-1 | TRBV12-3/TRBV12-4 | CASSLIGVTEAFF | TGTGCCAGCAGTTTGATTGGGGTAACTGAAGCTTTCTTT
. | . | TRBJ1-6 | TRBV5-8 | CASSLTEGRFSPLHF | TGTGCCAGCAGCCTAACGGAGGGAAGATTTTCACCCCTCCACTTT
TRBD2 | . | TRBJ2-7 | TRBV2 | CASTREGLAAPQQYF | TGTGCCAGCACCCGCGAAGGACTAGCGGCCCCACAGCAGTACTTC
. | . | TRBJ2-7 | TRBV5-1 | CASSLLSGTHEQYF | TGCGCCAGCAGCTTGCTGTCGGGGACCCACGAGCAGTACTTC
TRBD1 | . | TRBJ1-1 | TRBV10-3 | CAIADRARTEAFF | TGTGCCATAGCGGACAGGGCGAGGACTGAAGCTTTCTTT
. | . | TRBJ1-5 | TRBV6-1 | CASSELEPQHF | TGTGCCAGCAGTGAATTAGAGCCCCAGCATTTT
. | once | TRBJ2-7 | TRBV5-5 | CASSLVLGTPYEQYF | TGTGCCAGCAGCTTGGTCTTGGGGACACCCTACGAGCAGTACTTC
TRBD1 | few | TRBJ1-5 | TRBV10-1 | CASSGDRNQPQHF | TGCGCCAGCAGTGGGGACAGAAATCAGCCCCAGCATTTT
. | . | TRBJ1-5 | TRBV28 | CASSFGGYQPQHF | TGTGCCAGCAGTTTCGGGGGATATCAGCCCCAGCATTTT
. | . | TRBJ2-5 | TRBV2 | CASSLRQGETQYF | TGTGCCAGCAGTCTGCGGCAGGGGGAGACCCAGTACTTC
. | . | TRBJ2-2 | TRBV6-1 | CASSEAWNTGELFF | TGTGCCAGCAGTGAAGCCTGGAACACCGGGGAGCTGTTTTTT
. | once | TRBJ2-1 | TRBV2 | CASSDSGSSYNEQFF | TGTGCCAGCAGCGATAGCGGTAGCTCCTACAATGAGCAGTTCTTC
. | . | TRBJ2-7 | TRBV28 | CASSPLDGSSFYEQYF | TGTGCCAGCAGTCCACTCGACGGCAGCTCATTCTACGAGCAGTACTTC
TRBD1 | . | TRBJ2-1 | TRBV5-4 | CASSFEQGDYNEQFF | TGTGCCAGCAGCTTTGAACAGGGGGATTACAATGAGCAGTTCTTC
. | . | TRBJ2-1 | TRBV24-1 | CATGVYNEQFF | TGTGCCACCGGAGTCTACAATGAGCAGTTCTTC
. | . | TRBJ2-7 | TRBV7-2 | CASSLMGVSYEQYF | TGTGCCAGCAGCTTGATGGGAGTCTCCTACGAGCAGTACTTC
. | . | TRBJ1-1 | TRBV27 | CASRRGTLNTEAFF | TGTGCCAGCAGAAGGGGGACACTGAACACTGAAGCTTTCTTT
. | . | TRBJ1-2 | TRBV25-1 | CASSEETRGHGYTF | TGTGCCAGCAGTGAAGAAACCCGGGGGCATGGCTACACCTTC
TRBD1 | few | TRBJ2-7 | TRBV5-4 | CASSFIGRGLHEQYF | TGTGCCAGCAGCTTCATCGGCAGGGGGCTCCACGAGCAGTACTTC
TRBD1 | . | TRBJ1-5 | TRBV27 | CASSLDRGQPQHF | TGTGCCAGCAGTTTGGACAGGGGTCAGCCCCAGCATTTT
TRBD1 | . | TRBJ1-1 | TRBV6-2/TRBV6-3 | CASSYNYFGTEMNTEAFF | TGTGCCAGCAGTTACAATTATTTCGGGACAGAGATGAACACTGAAGCTTTCTTT
TRBD2 | . | TRBJ2-2 | TRBV2 | CASCLTSARHTGELFF | TGTGCCAGCTGTTTAACTAGCGCTAGACACACCGGGGAGCTGTTTTTT
. | . | TRBJ1-5 | TRBV4-2 | CASSQARVRQPQHF | TGTGCCAGCAGCCAAGCCCGTGTGCGTCAGCCCCAGCATTTT
. | . | TRBJ1-6 | TRBV30 | CAWSGQYNSPLHF | TGTGCCTGGAGTGGGCAGTATAATTCACCCCTCCACTTT
. | . | TRBJ1-1 | TRBV5-5 | CASSLDPRGDTEAFF | TGTGCCAGCAGCTTGGACCCCCGCGGAGACACTGAAGCTTTCTTT
. | . | TRBJ1-1 | TRBV27 | CASSLTAVMNTEAFF | TGTGCCAGCAGTTTGACGGCAGTCATGAACACTGAAGCTTTCTTT
. | . | TRBJ2-1 | TRBV2 | CASWGLIWPDLEQFF | TGTGCCAGCTGGGGGTTAATTTGGCCAGATCTTGAGCAGTTCTTC
. | . | TRBJ1-5 | TRBV6-5 | CASTSREGQPQHF | TGTGCCAGCACCTCCCGGGAGGGTCAGCCCCAGCATTTT
. | . | TRBJ2-1 | TRBV28 | CATRGPGELEQFF | TGTGCCACCCGAGGGCCGGGGGAATTGGAGCAGTTCTTC
TRBD1 | . | TRBJ2-5 | TRBV18 | CASSRQGETQYF | TGTGCCAGCTCACGACAGGGGGAGACCCAGTACTTC
. | once | TRBJ1-1 | TRBV27 | CASSLSTGWNTEAFF | TGTGCCAGCAGTTTATCAACAGGGTGGAATACTGAAGCTTTCTTT
. | medium-sized | TRBJ1-1 | TRBV5-6 | CASSLARAREAFF | TGTGCCAGCAGCTTGGCCAGGGCCAGAGAAGCTTTCTTT
. | . | TRBJ1-1 | TRBV6-5 | CASSYSKNTEAFF | TGTGCCAGCAGTTACTCAAAGAACACTGAAGCTTTCTTT
TRBD1 | few | TRBJ2-5 | TRBV27 | CASSLWGQQETQYF | TGTGCCAGCAGTTTATGGGGACAGCAAGAGACCCAGTACTTC
TRBD1 | . | TRBJ1-5 | TRBV6-5 | CASTRRDRYNQPQHF | TGTGCCAGCACCCGCCGGGACAGATACAATCAGCCCCAGCATTTT
. | . | TRBJ2-7 | TRBV27 | CASSLSVGRGYEQYF | TGTGCCAGCAGTTTATCTGTCGGGAGAGGGTACGAGCAGTACTTC
. | . | TRBJ1-2 | TRBV27 | CASSYFLGGANYGYTF | TGTGCCAGCAGCTACTTTTTGGGTGGCGCTAACTATGGCTACACCTTC
. | . | TRBJ2-1 | TRBV6-5 | CASSRGPYNEQFF | TGTGCCAGCAGTAGGGGCCCCTACAATGAGCAGTTCTTC
. | . | TRBJ1-2 | TRBV10-3 | CAISESGRWYGYTF | TGTGCCATCAGTGAGTCGGGCAGATGGTATGGCTACACCTTC